A single sample gave rise to the 10 T cell receptor beta chains below, sequenced in a study of cytomegalovirus exposure and HLA in healthy donors (dated 2017 in TCRdb). The library was obtained by the immunoSEQ multiplex PCR assay. For the multiplex PCR, a mixture combining 60 forward primers for TCR Vbeta segments and 13 reverse primers for TCR Jbeta segments was used. The source is immuneACCESS, and TCRdb retained only in-frame sequences with V and J called. Part of the clones is not carried over; for the studies checked, unresolved V genes explain less than half of this, and the remainder is unexplained. The sample has 150,000 to 200,000 clones on record, around 80% of them singletons. Around 0.99% of the sample rests with the top ten. The sequenced material came from PBMCs. The receptors here all came from a woman aged 40 to 49 in good health and CMV-seronegative.

The chain couples TRBV25-1 to TRBJ2-7, with D perhaps TRBD2 (6 bases). CDR3 size: 14 residues. Trimming removed 3 bases at V and 3 bases at J, with 12 bases between. CDR1 and CDR2 from the germline V gene are MGHDK and SYGVNS. CDR3 residues: CASSDVIGSYEQYF. CDR3 sequence (DNA): TGTGCCAGCAGTGATGTTATCGGGAGCTACGAGCAGTACTTC.

This clone appeared a few times. The gene calls are TRBV14 and TRBJ2-3, with TRBD2 matching over 11 bases. Trimming removed 0 bases from V and 4 bases from J; junction bases left unmatched: 6. CDR1 is SGHDN and CDR2 is FVKESK in the germline V gene. The CDR3 totals 17 residues. For the CDR3, the DNA is TGTGCCAGCAGCCAAGAACTTGTACTAGCGGGAGCAGATACGCAGTATTTT. Translated: CASSQELVLAGADTQYF.

The chain is built from TRBV7-2 and TRBJ2-3; 10 bases agree with TRBD2. The length of the CDR3 is 13 residues. CDR1 and CDR2 from the germline V gene are SGHTA and FQGNSA. V was clipped by 10 bases and J by 6 bases; unmatched bases: 7. CDR3 sequence reads: CATALAGVDTQYF. The CDR3 coding sequence is TGTGCCACCGCGCTAGCGGGAGTTGATACGCAGTATTTT.

The chain has TRBV7-2 and TRBJ2-2; 9 nucleotides agree with TRBD1. With V trimmed by 5 bases and J by 7 bases, 11 bases remained unmatched. The CDR3 is made up of 16 amino acids. Germline CDR1 SGHTA, CDR2 FQGNSA. CDR3: CASSLWGQGGDGELFF. The CDR3 nucleotides are TGTGCCAGCAGCCTATGGGGACAGGGAGGAGACGGGGAGCTGTTTTTT.

The V gene is TRBV7-2, the J gene TRBJ2-1; weak D call: TRBD2 (7 bases). The CDR3 is made up of 15 amino acids. Trimming cost V 1 base and J 9 bases, with 16 bases left between them. The germline gives CDR1 SGHTA, CDR2 FQGNSA. CDR3 nucleotides: TGTGCCAGCAGCTTAGAGGTGGGGGGGGCTACTGAGCAGTTCTTC. Amino acids: CASSLEVGGATEQFF. Filled out from reference TRBV7-2 and TRBJ2-1, the complete variable domain reads GAGVSQSPSNKVTEKGKDVELRCDPISGHTALYWYRQSLGQGLEFLIYFQGNSAPDKSGLPSDRFSAERTGGSVSTLTIQRTQQEDSAVYLCASSLEVGGATEQFFGPGTRLTVL.

V and J are TRBV6-6 and TRBJ1-2; tentative D call: TRBD1 (5 bases). CDR1 is MNHNY and CDR2 is SVGAGI in the germline V gene (reference sequence). The CDR3 is made up of 11 amino acids. V gave up 11 bases and J gave up 8 bases, with 15 bases separating them. The CDR3 bases are TGTGCCTCAAACGCCGGGGGAGGCTACACCTTC. This translates into CASNAGGGYTF.

In its sample, this clone was seen a few times. This chain joins TRBV19 and TRBJ2-5, with 8 bases that match TRBD1. This CDR3 has 15 residues. V lost 5 bases, J lost 5 bases, and 10 bases stayed unmatched. Germline V gene data show CDR1 as LNHDA and CDR2 as SQIVND (reference sequence). The CDR3 here is CASSPHGQGRETQYF. In DNA form, the CDR3 reads TGTGCCAGTAGTCCCCACGGACAGGGAAGGGAGACCCAGTACTTC.

This rearrangement joins TRBV28 to TRBJ2-7, with D maybe TRBD2 (5 bases). The CDR3 loop spans 14 amino acids. With 3 bases removed from V and 8 bases from J, the gap between germline ends came to 17 bases. Per the germline V gene, CDR1 is MDHEN and CDR2 is SYDVKM. CDR3 sequence: CASSFREGRLKQYF. The CDR3 DNA reads TGTGCCAGCAGTTTTAGAGAGGGTAGACTCAAGCAGTACTTC.

This chain links TRBV9 with TRBJ1-2; 8 bases line up with TRBD1. This CDR3 comprises 13 residues. The junction had 5 bases not matched to a gene; V was cut back by 2 bases and J by 8 bases. The germline V gene has CDR1 SGDLS and CDR2 YYNGEE. The CDR3 here is CASSVQGAGGYTF. Here the CDR3 DNA reads TGTGCCAGCAGCGTCCAGGGGGCAGGAGGCTACACCTTC. Using reference TRBV9 and TRBJ1-2 for the parts outside the CDR3, the full variable domain is DSGVTQTPKHLITATGQRVTLRCSPRSGDLSVYWYQQSLDQGLQFLIQYYNGEERAKGNILERFSAQQFPDLHSELNLSSLELGDSALYFCASSVQGAGGYTFGSGTRLTVV.

The chain joins TRBV10-3 to TRBJ2-5, with 12 bases matching TRBD1. The J call may be faulty, since TRBJ2-7 better matches the DNA end. The CDR3 sequence is 15 residues long. The V gene's germline CDR1 is ENHRY and CDR2 SYGVKD. CDR3 nucleotide sequence: TGTGCCACAAGAGGGGGACAGGGGGCTTCCTACGAGCAGTACTTC. Translated: CATRGGQGASYEQYF.